These T cell receptor beta chains were read from a single sample in a study of blood T cell repertoires in COVID-19. Method: immunoSEQ multiplex PCR; TCRdb's copy keeps in-frame clones and lacks some. Here the sample spans 150,000 to 200,000 clones, over 75% being singletons. The specimen sequenced was peripheral blood. Receptors originate from a middle-aged man with active or convalescent COVID-19. The CDR3 runs from the conserved cysteine through the conserved F or W. The D gene is left open where the match is weak. Only some rows state a clone size, as once, few, many or a class for expanded clones.

V,D,length,J,size,DNA,CDR3
TRBV9,-,17,TRBJ2-2,-,TGTGCCAGCAGCGTAGGCGGCAGGGCAGCGAACACCGGGGAGCTGTTTTTT,CASSVGGRAANTGELFF
TRBV9,-,14,TRBJ1-2,-,TGTGCCAGCAGCAAATTACAGGGTGACTATGGCTACACCTTC,CASSKLQGDYGYTF
TRBV5-6,-,16,TRBJ2-3,-,TGTGCCAGCAGCTTGGGGGGCAGGTTTAGCACAGATACGCAGTATTTT,CASSLGGRFSTDTQYF
TRBV19,TRBD1,14,TRBJ2-3,once,TGTGCCAGTAGTCCAGGACAGGGAGGAGATACGCAGTATTTT,CASSPGQGGDTQYF
TRBV9,TRBD2,18,TRBJ2-3,-,TGTGCCAGCAGCGGGTCCCCCGGGGAGGGGCCTGGCACAGATACGCAGTATTTT,CASSGSPGEGPGTDTQYF
TRBV19,-,13,TRBJ1-2,-,TGTGCCAGTAGCGGTGGGGCCAACTATGGCTACACCTTC,CASSGGANYGYTF
TRBV9,-,15,TRBJ1-2,-,TGTGCCAGCAGCGTGGTTCCCGGGACTAACTATGGCTACACCTTC,CASSVVPGTNYGYTF
TRBV15,-,15,TRBJ2-5,-,TGTGCCACCAGCAGAGATCCGGGGGGCTCGGAGACCCAGTACTTC,CATSRDPGGSETQYF
TRBV27,-,13,TRBJ1-2,-,TGTGCCAGCGGACTGGACTTTAACTATGGCTACACCTTC,CASGLDFNYGYTF
TRBV18,-,17,TRBJ1-1,-,TGTGCCAGCTCACCACTTGCGGGCAGGGAGGGAGGAACTGAAGCTTTCTTT,CASSPLAGREGGTEAFF
TRBV3-1/TRBV3-2,TRBD2,15,TRBJ2-4,-,TGTGCCAGCAGCCAAGGCGGGGGGCGCGGAGACATTCAGTACTTC,CASSQGGGRGDIQYF
TRBV3-1/TRBV3-2,-,16,TRBJ2-1,-,TGTGCCAGCAGCCAAGACGGGTCTAGTTCCTACAATGAGCAGTTCTTC,CASSQDGSSSYNEQFF
TRBV13,TRBD1,14,TRBJ1-2,-,TGTGCCAGCAGCTCCGGACAGGGAGATCCTGGCTACACCTTC,CASSSGQGDPGYTF
TRBV5-6,TRBD1,15,TRBJ2-7,-,TGTGCCAGCAGCGTATTCCGGGACAGCTCCTACGAGCAGTACTTC,CASSVFRDSSYEQYF
TRBV28,-,11,TRBJ1-2,-,TGTGCCAGTGGACAGTGGAATGGCTACACCTTC,CASGQWNGYTF
TRBV24-1,-,17,TRBJ2-1,-,TGTGCCACCAGTGCCGTCAGACAGGAGAGCTCCTACAATGAGCAGTTCTTC,CATSAVRQESSYNEQFF
TRBV4-1,-,13,TRBJ1-2,-,TGCGCCAGCAGCCGACGACAGGCCTATGGCTACACCTTC,CASSRRQAYGYTF
TRBV7-9,TRBD1,15,TRBJ1-1,-,TGTGCCAGCAGCAGACACCGCAGGGGGCAAACTGAAGCTTTCTTT,CASSRHRRGQTEAFF
TRBV12-3/TRBV12-4,-,13,TRBJ2-3,-,TGTGCCAGCAGTTTCTCCAGCACAGATACGCAGTATTTT,CASSFSSTDTQYF
TRBV6-2/TRBV6-3,-,12,TRBJ2-7,-,TGTGCCAGCAGTTACACAGGGCACGAGCAGTACTTC,CASSYTGHEQYF
TRBV15,-,15,TRBJ1-2,-,TGTGCCACCAGCAGAGAAATAGGGGATAACTATGGCTACACCTTC,CATSREIGDNYGYTF
TRBV4-1,TRBD2,16,TRBJ2-1,-,TGCGCCAGCAGCCAATGGTCTGGGGGGGGTCAACATGAGCAGTTCTTC,CASSQWSGGGQHEQFF
TRBV4-1,-,16,TRBJ1-1,-,TGCGCCAGCAGCCATCCCATGGCGGGTGACGACACTGAAGCTTTCTTT,CASSHPMAGDDTEAFF
TRBV4-2,TRBD2,17,TRBJ2-3,-,TGTGCCAGCAGCCAAGGGCTAGCGGGGGGGCAGACAGATACGCAGTATTTT,CASSQGLAGGQTDTQYF
TRBV19,TRBD1,15,TRBJ1-5,-,TGTGCCAGTAGTAATCAGGACAGGGCATATCAGCCCCAGCATTTT,CASSNQDRAYQPQHF
TRBV10-3,-,13,TRBJ1-1,-,TGTGCCATCAGGGAGGGGGGGGATGCTGAAGCTTTCTTT,CAIREGGDAEAFF
TRBV7-3,-,16,TRBJ1-6,once,TGTGCCAGCAGCAGTCAGGGGAGTTCCTATAGTTCACCCCTCCACTTT,CASSSQGSSYSSPLHF
TRBV5-4,TRBD1,13,TRBJ1-2,-,TGTGCCAGCAGGACACAGGGGGGCTATGGCTACACCTTC,CASRTQGGYGYTF
TRBV18,TRBD1,15,TRBJ1-6,-,TGTGCCAGCTCACCATCACAGGGGGATAATTCACCCCTCCACTTT,CASSPSQGDNSPLHF
TRBV30,-,13,TRBJ1-1,-,TGTGCCTGGAGTGTGGTTCTGGCCTTAGAAGCTTTCTTT,CAWSVVLALEAFF
TRBV25-1,TRBD1,13,TRBJ1-1,-,TGTGCCAGCACAACAGGGGTGGGCACTGAAGCTTTCTTT,CASTTGVGTEAFF
TRBV29-1,TRBD1,14,TRBJ1-1,-,TGCAGCGCCGCCCCTGACAGGGTGGTCACTGAAGCTTTCTTT,CSAAPDRVVTEAFF
TRBV30,TRBD1,12,TRBJ2-7,-,TGTGCCTGGGACAGGGATACCTACGAGCAGTACTTC,CAWDRDTYEQYF
TRBV27,-,20,TRBJ1-5,-,TGTGCCAGCAGTCCTGCCAGCCCCACTATAACAGGGAGTCAGTACCAGCCCCAGCATTTT,CASSPASPTITGSQYQPQHF
TRBV29-1,TRBD1,12,TRBJ2-7,once,TGCAGCGTAGCAGACAGGGGTGACGAGCAGTACTTC,CSVADRGDEQYF
TRBV10-3,-,12,TRBJ1-2,-,TGTGCCATCAGTACAGCTAACTATGGCTACACCTTC,CAISTANYGYTF